This TCR beta chain was sequenced during a study of blood T cell repertoires in COVID-19. The method was immunoSEQ multiplex PCR; TCRdb's version includes in-frame clones alone and lacks a portion of them. The sample has about 250,000 clones, 70% to 85% seen once. Trimming pared 0 bases from V and 2 bases from J, leaving 14 bases between. The germline V gene has CDR1 SGDLS and CDR2 YYNGEE. The CDR3 covers 16 residues. This clone was observed at least ten times. This clonotype was obtained from a woman aged 40 to 50 with active or convalescent COVID-19. Input material: peripheral blood. V gene TRBV9 combines with J gene TRBJ1-1, with D possibly matching TRBD1 (6 bases). CDR3 sequence (DNA): TGTGCCAGCAGCGTAGACGGACAGCCATATAACACTGAAGCTTTCTTT. Amino acid sequence: CASSVDGQPYNTEAFF.